The next 10 T cell receptor beta chains were all read from a single sample in a study of CD8 T cells in ankylosing spondylitis. TCRdb passed the 5' RACE reads through MiXCR, listing each CDR3 protein once. The data contain 220,000 or so distinct CDR3 sequences, about 10% of them singletons. Sequenced sample: blood, either unsorted or a sorted T cell fraction (not recorded which). Receptor source: a male donor with ankylosing spondylitis or in good health (not recorded which).

This clonotype came up many times. V and J are TRBV5-1 and TRBJ2-1; D is unresolved. Germline loops: CDR1 SGHRS, CDR2 YFSETQ. Trimming cost V 1 base and J 4 bases, with 12 bases left between them. The CDR3 consists of 15 residues. The CDR3 region has the DNA TGCGCCAGCAGCTTGAACAGCCTAACTTACAATGAGCAGTTCTTC. This translates into CASSLNSLTYNEQFF.

This rearrangement joins TRBV27 to TRBJ1-1, with D unclear. This CDR3 spans 13 amino acids. Germline V CDR1 and CDR2: MNHEY, SMNVEV (reference sequence). The V end was cut by 2 bases, the J end by 4 bases, with 8 bases between. As DNA, the CDR3 is TGTGCCAGCAGTTTAAAGGGTCCCACTGAAGCTTTCTTT. It codes for CASSLKGPTEAFF.

This clonotype was counted at least ten times. CDR3 loop: CASSQSRQAEAFF. The CDR3 DNA sequence: TGTGCCAGCAGCCAATCCAGACAGGCGGAAGCTTTCTTT. This chain connects TRBV3-1 to TRBJ1-1, with D maybe TRBD1 (6 bases). The CDR3 runs to 13 residues. CDR1 and CDR2 from the germline V gene are LGHDT and YNNKEL (reference sequence). The V and J ends lost 2 bases and 8 bases respectively, with 12 bases between them.

This clonotype was counted many times. The V gene is TRBV7-2, the J gene TRBJ2-7; the match to TRBD1 covers 10 bases. The CDR3 has 15 residues. Germline loops: CDR1 SGHTA, CDR2 FQGNSA. Losses at the gene ends were 1 base for V and 2 bases for J; bases not matched to a gene: 2. CDR3 in amino acids: CASSLVGQGTYEQYF. The CDR3 nucleotides are TGTGCCAGCAGCTTAGTGGGACAGGGGACCTACGAGCAGTACTTC.

The chain uses TRBV3-1 and TRBJ2-7; 11 nucleotides align to TRBD1. CDR3 length: 15 amino acids. V lost 5 bases to trimming and J lost 3 bases; unmatched junction nucleotides: 6. CDR1 LGHDT and CDR2 YNNKEL come from the germline V gene (reference sequence). The CDR3 DNA reads TGTGCCAGCAGCGATAGGGGACAGGGGGTCTACGAGCAGTACTTC. It codes for CASSDRGQGVYEQYF.

Only one count was recorded for this clonotype. This may stem from a read error, because a much larger clone lies one nucleotide away. The chain employs TRBV11-2 and TRBJ2-7; tentatively, D is TRBD1 (6 bases). V lost 3 bases, J lost 3 bases, and 15 bases lay in between. CDR3 length: 15 residues. Germline values: CDR1 SGHAT, CDR2 FQNNGV. The CDR3 region has the DNA TGTGCCAGCAGCTTGGGGGCAGCCCTTTACTACGAGCAGTACTTC. Its translation: CASSLGAALYYEQYF.

A remark on this clonotype: This may be a read error: a much more frequent sequence differs by one nucleotide. The V and J genes are TRBV5-1 and TRBJ2-7; 7 bases map to TRBD2. Looked up from germline, CDR1 is SGHRS and CDR2 is YFSETQ. V lost 3 bases, J lost 3 bases, and 9 bases stayed unmatched. The CDR3 has 15 residues. The CDR3 loop is CASSSLHGEGYEQYF. For the CDR3, the DNA is TGCGCCAGCAGCTCCCTCCATGGGGAGGGCTACGAGCAGTACTTC.

This clonotype was detected many times. The chain uses TRBV12-3 or TRBV12-4 and TRBJ1-5; D ambiguous. V lost 4 bases, J lost 7 bases, and 11 bases lay in between. CDR3 size: 13 residues. The CDR3 sequence: CASSSNGPQPQHF. Written as DNA, the CDR3 is TGTGCCAGCAGTTCTAATGGGCCCCAGCCCCAGCATTTT.

This clonotype appeared a few times. The chain has TRBV28 and TRBJ1-3; no clear D. Deletions cut 2 bases from V and 4 bases from J, with 3 bases between. Germline lookup yields CDR1 MDHEN and CDR2 SYDVKM. CDR3 length: 12 residues. The CDR3 DNA follows: TGTGCCAGCAGTTTAAAGGGAAACACCATATATTTT. Its translation is CASSLKGNTIYF. The complete variable domain, with remaining parts taken from reference TRBV28 and TRBJ1-3, reads DVKVTQSSRYLVKRTGEKVFLECVQDMDHENMFWYRQDPGLGLRLIYFSYDVKMKEKGDIPEGYSVSREKKERFSLILESASTNQTSMYLCASSLKGNTIYFGEGSWLTVV.

This clonotype was counted many times. Sequence at one end of the junction differs from germline and may be a read error. The chain couples TRBV29-1 to TRBJ1-1; 10 nucleotides match TRBD1. This CDR3 has 11 amino acids. Looked up from germline, CDR1 is SQVTM and CDR2 is ANQGSEA. The CDR3 here is CSVTGGTEAFF. The CDR3 coding sequence is TGCAGCGTGACAGGGGGCACTGAGGCTTTCTTT.